This T cell receptor (beta chain) was identified during a study of T-cell reconstitution after alpha-beta-depleted transplantation in children. This clonotype was counted ten times or more. What it binds is not known. Trimming cost V 0 bases and J 7 bases, with 13 bases left between them. This CDR3 region has 14 residues. From germline, CDR1 is SGDLS and CDR2 YYNGEE. Molecular barcoding with unique molecular identifiers was used for the TCRbeta library. Via MiXCR, TCRdb re-called the PCR reads, giving one row per CDR3 protein. The table has about 980,000 distinct CDR3 sequences, under 30% seen once. Study conclusions and caveats: By one year post-transplant, T-cell counts and diversity largely arose from T cells that were newly produced.

V and J are TRBV9 and TRBJ1-2; D perhaps matches TRBD1 (5 bases). This TCR was sampled from a boy younger than two who had a stem cell transplant for SCID, so the T cells may come from the graft donor. The sequenced sample was PBMCs, mostly from graft donor cells, obtained 360 days after TCRalphabeta/CD19-depleted stem cell transplant. The CDR3 DNA sequence: TGTGCCAGCAGCGTAGCTCCCCAGGGACGTGGCTACACCTTC. This encodes CASSVAPQGRGYTF.